The rows below give T cell receptor beta chains drawn from one sample of a study of cytomegalovirus exposure and HLA in healthy donors. Clones were sequenced by immunoSEQ multiplex PCR, and TCRdb holds only the in-frame ones, with some missing. The repertoire consists of around 150,000 clones, with 8.9% occurring once and the leading ten covering roughly 7%. Sequences were obtained from PBMCs. These receptor sequences come from a woman between 35 and 50 years old in good health and CMV-seropositive. Both conserved end residues are part of each CDR3. The D gene is left open where the match is weak. Clone size is shown for a subset of rows, as once, few, many or a class of expanded clone.

TRBV28,TRBJ2-7,few,TRBD1,CASSFGQGPRGQYF,TGTGCCAGCAGTTTTGGACAGGGGCCCCGAGGGCAGTACTTC
TRBV6-1,TRBJ1-5,NA,NA,CASSELGQFGNQPQHF,TGTGCCAGCAGTGAATTAGGACAATTCGGCAATCAGCCCCAGCATTTT
TRBV10-3,TRBJ2-2,few,TRBD2,CAISDERDSGGGGELFF,TGTGCCATCAGTGACGAAAGGGATAGCGGGGGTGGCGGGGAGCTGTTTTTT
TRBV18,TRBJ2-3,few,NA,CASSPSAVQTDTQYF,TGTGCCAGCTCACCATCCGCGGTGCAGACAGATACGCAGTATTTT
TRBV7-2,TRBJ1-3,NA,TRBD1,CASSFRQGPSGNTIYF,TGTGCCAGCAGCTTCCGACAGGGTCCCTCTGGAAACACCATATATTTT
TRBV5-1,TRBJ2-7,few,NA,CASSLRERLPVYEQYF,TGCGCCAGCAGCTTACGGGAGCGGCTGCCGGTCTACGAGCAGTACTTC
TRBV29-1,TRBJ1-2,few,NA,CSVEVPGVYGYTF,TGCAGCGTTGAAGTCCCAGGGGTCTATGGCTACACCTTC
TRBV7-9,TRBJ2-2,NA,NA,CASSSTGELFF,TGTGCCAGCAGCTCAACCGGGGAGCTGTTTTTT
TRBV10-2,TRBJ2-7,once,TRBD1,CASTPSGQVPSYEQYF,TGCGCCAGCACCCCGAGCGGACAGGTTCCATCCTACGAGCAGTACTTC
TRBV18,TRBJ1-2,NA,TRBD1,CASSPSGTGWYGYTF,TGTGCCAGCTCACCATCCGGGACAGGGTGGTATGGCTACACCTTC
TRBV5-6,TRBJ2-4,few,TRBD1,CASSDRQGAVYIQYF,TGTGCCAGCAGCGACCGACAGGGGGCAGTGTACATTCAGTACTTC
TRBV5-1,TRBJ1-1,few,NA,CASRSRGNTEAFF,TGCGCCAGCAGGAGCAGGGGCAACACTGAAGCTTTCTTT
TRBV5-1,TRBJ2-7,few,TRBD1,CASSRTGGWVEQYF,TGCGCCAGCAGTAGGACAGGGGGGTGGGTCGAGCAGTACTTC
TRBV7-9,TRBJ2-3,few,NA,CASSLDRGTDTQYF,TGTGCCAGCAGCTTAGATCGGGGCACAGATACGCAGTATTTT
TRBV2,TRBJ2-7,few,TRBD1,CASSKGQDYEQYF,TGTGCCAGCAGTAAAGGACAGGATTACGAGCAGTACTTC
TRBV27,TRBJ1-2,few,TRBD1,CASSPKTGTGGGYTF,TGTGCCAGCAGTCCCAAGACCGGGACAGGGGGTGGCTACACCTTC
TRBV10-3,TRBJ2-1,NA,TRBD1,CAISGDRDNNEQFF,TGTGCCATCAGTGGGGACAGGGATAACAATGAGCAGTTCTTC
TRBV7-8,TRBJ2-5,NA,NA,CASSLGSGGSRETQYF,TGTGCCAGCAGCTTAGGGTCGGGGGGCAGCCGGGAGACCCAGTACTTC
TRBV5-1,TRBJ2-1,NA,TRBD2,CASSFSGGDSYNEQFF,TGCGCCAGCAGCTTTAGCGGGGGGGACTCCTACAATGAGCAGTTCTTC
TRBV10-3,TRBJ2-2,NA,TRBD1,CAIGQALQAAGELFF,TGTGCCATCGGACAGGCGCTCCAGGCCGCCGGGGAGCTGTTTTTT
TRBV29-1,TRBJ1-1,NA,TRBD1,CSVLGGLNTEAFF,TGCAGCGTTTTAGGGGGCCTGAACACTGAAGCTTTCTTT
TRBV5-4,TRBJ1-1,NA,NA,CASSLGSEAFF,TGTGCCAGCAGCTTGGGTAGTGAAGCTTTCTTT
TRBV5-6,TRBJ1-2,few,NA,CASSPPGSQLGYGYTF,TGTGCCAGCAGTCCCCCGGGGTCCCAGCTAGGCTATGGCTACACCTTC
TRBV7-9,TRBJ2-2,NA,NA,CASSLGGGPNTGELFF,TGTGCCAGCAGCTTAGGCGGGGGCCCGAACACCGGGGAGCTGTTTTTT
TRBV6-1,TRBJ2-7,few,NA,CASSELPGVHYEQYF,TGTGCCAGCAGTGAACTGCCAGGGGTTCACTACGAGCAGTACTTC
TRBV4-3,TRBJ2-7,NA,TRBD1,CASSLDRGTYEQYF,TGCGCCAGCAGCCTCGACAGGGGAACCTACGAGCAGTACTTC
TRBV10-3,TRBJ2-1,NA,NA,CAISSTGGQSSYNEQFF,TGTGCCATCAGTAGCACGGGGGGCCAGAGCTCCTACAATGAGCAGTTCTTC
TRBV9,TRBJ2-6,few,NA,CASSVATGLHSGANVLTF,TGTGCCAGCAGCGTAGCTACGGGACTCCACTCTGGGGCCAACGTCCTGACTTTC
TRBV5-1,TRBJ2-5,few,NA,CASSLGLWETQYF,TGCGCCAGCAGCTTGGGACTCTGGGAGACCCAGTACTTC
TRBV14,TRBJ2-2,few,TRBD2,CASSRLAGSNTGELFF,TGTGCCAGCAGCCGGCTAGCGGGGTCGAACACCGGGGAGCTGTTTTTT
TRBV2,TRBJ2-1,few,NA,CASSESRNEQFF,TGTGCCAGCAGTGAATCGCGCAATGAGCAGTTCTTC
TRBV7-2,TRBJ2-7,few,NA,CASSLGSGPSYEQYF,TGTGCCAGCAGCTTAGGCTCAGGGCCATCCTACGAGCAGTACTTC
TRBV11-2,TRBJ2-5,NA,TRBD2,CASSPGTSGQETQYF,TGTGCCAGCAGCCCCGGGACTAGCGGCCAAGAGACCCAGTACTTC
TRBV21-1,TRBJ2-7,few,NA,CASSPEVGLAGGLRTYEQYF,TGTGCCAGCAGCCCGGAAGTGGGACTAGCGGGGGGGCTACGGACCTACGAGCAGTACTTC
TRBV5-5,TRBJ1-4,few,NA,CASSLADEKLFF,TGTGCCAGCAGCTTGGCCGATGAAAAACTGTTTTTT
TRBV9,TRBJ2-7,few,NA,CASSVNPSGGYEQYF,TGTGCCAGCAGCGTAAATCCGAGTGGCGGCTACGAGCAGTACTTC
TRBV19,TRBJ1-4,NA,NA,CASSPSGIFWEKLFF,TGTGCCAGTAGTCCAAGTGGCATTTTTTGGGAAAAACTGTTTTTT
TRBV5-1,TRBJ2-2,few,NA,CASSLVKGAGELFF,TGCGCCAGCAGCTTGGTCAAAGGGGCCGGGGAGCTGTTTTTT
TRBV19,TRBJ1-1,few,NA,CASSQHMGAEAFF,TGTGCCAGTAGTCAACACATGGGCGCTGAAGCTTTCTTT
TRBV29-1,TRBJ2-7,NA,TRBD1,CSASLTGTYEQYF,TGCAGCGCCTCACTGACAGGGACCTACGAGCAGTACTTC
TRBV27,TRBJ2-2,NA,NA,CASSLYFRGAGELFF,TGTGCCAGCAGTTTATATTTCAGGGGAGCCGGGGAGCTGTTTTTT
TRBV20-1,TRBJ1-2,NA,NA,CSARVREGYTF,TGCAGTGCTAGGGTGAGGGAAGGCTACACCTTC